This T cell receptor (beta chain) was identified in a study of blood T cell repertoires in COVID-19. This clone was seen only a few times. Profiled with immunoSEQ multiplex PCR; TCRdb holds only in-frame clones, not every one. The sample has over 100,000 clones; 75% to 90% are singletons. This CDR3 spans 10 amino acids. From germline, CDR1 is DFQATT and CDR2 SNEGSKA (reference sequence). J lost 13 bases, V lost 3 bases, and 3 bases had no gene match. The gene calls are TRBV20-1 and TRBJ2-1; 7 positions agree with TRBD2. The receptor comes from a man between 40 and 49 years old with acute or convalescent COVID-19. What was sequenced was peripheral blood. The CDR3 DNA is TGCAGTGCTAGTCGGACTAGTCAGTTCTTC. As protein: CSASRTSQFF.